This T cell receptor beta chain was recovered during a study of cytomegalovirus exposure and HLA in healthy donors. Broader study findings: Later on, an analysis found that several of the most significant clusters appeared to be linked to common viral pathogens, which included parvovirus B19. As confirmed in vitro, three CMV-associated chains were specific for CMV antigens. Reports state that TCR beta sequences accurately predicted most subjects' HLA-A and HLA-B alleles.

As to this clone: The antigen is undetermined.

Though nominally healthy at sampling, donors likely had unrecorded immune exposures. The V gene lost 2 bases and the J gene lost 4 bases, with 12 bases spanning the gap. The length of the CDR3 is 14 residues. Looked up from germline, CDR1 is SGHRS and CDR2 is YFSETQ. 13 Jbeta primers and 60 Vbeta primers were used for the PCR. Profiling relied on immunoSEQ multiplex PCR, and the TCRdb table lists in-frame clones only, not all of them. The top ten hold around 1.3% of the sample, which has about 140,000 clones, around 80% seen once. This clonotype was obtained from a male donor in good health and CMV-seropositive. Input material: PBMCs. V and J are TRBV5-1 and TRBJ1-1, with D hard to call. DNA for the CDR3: TGCGCCAGCAGCTTCCGGTTAGTTGGCACTGAAGCTTTCTTT. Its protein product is CASSFRLVGTEAFF.